These 27 T cell receptor beta chains came from one sample sequenced in a study of T cells in Graves' hyperthyroidism and ophthalmopathy. From RNA transcripts, TCR beta CDR3 regions were amplified. HTBI primers were used for first-round RT-PCR of the TCR CDR3. TCRdb re-called the multiplex PCR reads through MiXCR, storing one row per CDR3 protein. Among 700,000 to 950,000 distinct CDR3 sequences listed, roughly a third were seen once. The source material was blood. These receptor sequences come from a woman aged 35 to 49 with Graves' hyperthyroidism.

The rearrangement links TRBV4-2 to TRBJ2-5; 12 nucleotides agree with TRBD2. The CDR3 contains 17 residues. V gave up 1 base and J gave up 5 bases; unmatched junction bases: 8. Germline V gene sequence: CDR1 LGHNA, CDR2 YNFKEQ. Written as DNA, the CDR3 is TGTGCCAGCAGCCAAGTCAATATGGGACTAGCGGGTGAGACCCAGTACTTC. Translating gives CASSQVNMGLAGETQYF.

The rearrangement uses TRBV5-1 and TRBJ2-5; 8 bases are a match to TRBD2. V lost 2 bases to trimming and J lost 5 bases; unmatched junction nucleotides: 11. This CDR3 is built from 16 residues. Germline CDR1 and CDR2: SGHRS and YFSETQ. The CDR3 spells CASSFSGSMAPETQYF. CDR3 nucleotide sequence: TGCGCCAGCAGCTTCAGCGGGAGTATGGCTCCGGAGACCCAGTACTTC.

This clonotype was counted between two and nine times. This rearrangement joins TRBV18 to TRBJ2-5; TRBD1 is a possible D gene (6 bases). This CDR3 spans 15 amino acids. In germline, CDR1 is KGHSH, CDR2 LQKENI. Between the trimmed V and J ends, which lost 0 bases and 5 bases, there was a span of 13 bases. Here the CDR3 reads CASSPPIPQGETQYF. The CDR3 region has the DNA TGTGCCAGCTCACCACCGATTCCGCAGGGGGAGACCCAGTACTTC. Based on the CDR3 plus reference TRBV18 and TRBJ2-5, the full variable domain is NAGVMQNPRHLVRRRGQEARLRCSPMKGHSHVYWYRQLPEEGLKFMVYLQKENIIDESGMPKERFSAEFPKEGPSILRIQQVVRGDSAAYFCASSPPIPQGETQYFGPGTRLLVL.

The chain joins TRBV19 to TRBJ2-1; TRBD1 is a possible D gene (5 bases). Trimming removed 1 base from V and 10 bases from J, with 8 bases in between. CDR3 length: 12 residues. Germline assignment: CDR1 LNHDA and CDR2 SQIVND (reference sequence). CDR3 sequence (DNA): TGTGCCAGTAGTATAGCAGGGCGGGAGCAGTTCTTC. This translates into CASSIAGREQFF.

In this sample, this clonotype turned up a few times. The chain employs TRBV15 and TRBJ2-7; possible D gene TRBD1, 6 bases. Judging by the DNA end, TRBJ2-1 fits better; the J call may be wrong. The CDR3 is 14 residues long. Germline CDR1 and CDR2: LNHNV and YYDKDF (reference sequence). The CDR3 nucleotides are TGTGCCACCAGCAAAACCAGGGGCAGGAATGAGCAGTTCTTC. Its translation is CATSKTRGRNEQFF.

This clonotype was found many times. The gene calls are TRBV10-1 and TRBJ2-5, with 12 nucleotides matching TRBD2. The CDR3 runs to 14 residues. V lost 5 bases to trimming and J lost 7 bases; unmatched junction nucleotides: 5. CDR1 WNHNN and CDR2 SYGVQD come from the germline V gene (reference sequence). The CDR3 loop reads CASSPGLAGRTQYF. The CDR3 region has the DNA TGCGCCAGCAGTCCTGGACTAGCGGGACGGACCCAGTACTTC.

This clonotype was picked up a small number of times. This chain connects TRBV4-3 to TRBJ1-3; possibly TRBD1 for D (5 bases). V was trimmed by 0 bases and J by 9 bases, leaving 9 bases between them. Germline V lookup: CDR1 LGHNA, CDR2 YSLEER. CDR3 length: 13 residues. The CDR3 coding sequence is TGCGCCAGCAGCCAAGAAGGGGTAGGCACCATATATTTT. This gives the protein CASSQEGVGTIYF.

This rearrangement joins TRBV10-2 to TRBJ2-7; D remains ambiguous. The CDR3 totals 14 residues. CDR1 is WSHSY, CDR2 SAAADI, per germline. Trimming removed 3 bases from V and 3 bases from J, with 12 bases in between. In DNA form, the CDR3 reads TGCGCCAGCAGTGATGAGACAAGAGGCTACGAGCAGTACTTC. It translates to CASSDETRGYEQYF.

The V call is TRBV29-1, the J call TRBJ2-2, with D hard to call. Trimming pared 8 bases from V and 0 bases from J, leaving 10 bases between. The germline V gene encodes CDR1 SQVTM and CDR2 ANQGSEA. This CDR3 comprises 13 residues. The CDR3 here is CSLAPTNTGELFF. CDR3 in DNA: TGCAGCTTGGCCCCGACGAACACCGGGGAGCTGTTTTTT.

This rearrangement joins TRBV29-1 to TRBJ2-7, with a tentative D call TRBD1 (5 bases). Germline-derived CDR1 and CDR2 are SQVTM and ANQGSEA. Trimming stripped 5 bases from V and 3 bases from J, with 11 bases between. The CDR3 consists of 12 residues. CDR3 sequence reads: CSVFDRHYEQYF. Written as DNA, the CDR3 is TGCAGCGTTTTCGACAGACACTACGAGCAGTACTTC.

The chain employs TRBV19 and TRBJ1-5; the D gene is possibly TRBD1 (5 bases). Trimming shortened V by 5 bases and J by 2 bases, and 16 bases separated the two germline ends. CDR3 length equals 16 residues. Germline CDR1 LNHDA, CDR2 SQIVND (reference sequence). The CDR3 bases are TGTGCCAGTAGTGCACACACAGGTAGTCGCAATCAGCCCCAGCATTTT. Protein product: CASSAHTGSRNQPQHF.

This clonotype was counted a few times. The chain has TRBV29-1 and TRBJ2-3; no firm D call. The CDR3 consists of 12 residues. Germline assignment: CDR1 SQVTM and CDR2 ANQGSEA. V lost 1 base to trimming and J lost 4 bases, with 6 bases between them. For the CDR3, the DNA is TGCAGCGTTGAAGCTGTTGCAGATACGCAGTATTTT. Protein: CSVEAVADTQYF.

This chain uses TRBV15 with TRBJ1-5; D gene uncertain. Trimming pared 0 bases from V and 7 bases from J, leaving 4 bases between. The CDR3 has 12 amino acids. The germline CDR1 and CDR2 sequences are LNHNV and YYDKDF (reference sequence). CDR3 loop: CATSRDFQPQHF. CDR3 sequence (DNA): TGTGCCACCAGCAGAGATTTCCAGCCCCAGCATTTT.

The rearrangement links TRBV5-1 to TRBJ1-6; TRBD1 might be the D (6 bases). The CDR3 covers 16 residues. The V gene lost 0 bases and the J gene lost 9 bases, with 16 bases spanning the gap. The V gene's germline CDR1 is SGHRS and CDR2 YFSETQ. The CDR3 nucleotides read TGCGCCAGCAGCTTGGCCTCAGGGGCTCGGATTTCACCCCTCCACTTT. Its protein product is CASSLASGARISPLHF.

The V and J genes are TRBV6-5 and TRBJ2-7; 7 bases agree with TRBD1. V lost 0 bases and J lost 5; bases outside the gene matches: 19. CDR1 is MNHEY and CDR2 is SVGAGI in the germline V gene. The CDR3 has 19 residues. CDR3 sequence: CASSYSSAMMDRMDNEQYF. In nucleotides, the CDR3 is TGTGCCAGCAGTTACTCAAGCGCAATGATGGACAGGATGGATAACGAGCAGTACTTC.

This clonotype turned up a few times. The V gene is TRBV5-1, the J gene TRBJ1-1, with 9 bases fitting TRBD1. The CDR3 totals 15 residues. The ends lost 4 bases at V and 4 bases at J; junction bases unmatched: 8. Looked up from germline, CDR1 is SGHRS and CDR2 is YFSETQ. The CDR3 is CASSVQGAGGTEAFF. The CDR3 DNA reads as TGCGCCAGCAGCGTACAGGGGGCAGGGGGCACTGAAGCTTTCTTT.

This clonotype was seen ten or more times. This chain connects TRBV10-1 to TRBJ2-2; 9 bases fit TRBD2. The trim removed 3 bases at V and 5 bases at J, leaving 7 bases unmatched. The CDR3 runs 16 residues. CDR1 WNHNN and CDR2 SYGVQD come from the germline V gene (reference sequence). CDR3 loop: CASSDSGSPWTGELFF. CDR3 coding DNA: TGCGCCAGCAGTGATAGCGGGAGCCCCTGGACCGGGGAGCTGTTTTTT.

The table lists this clonotype with many counts. The chain links TRBV14 to TRBJ2-5, with a tentative D call TRBD1 (5 bases). The CDR3 is made up of 13 amino acids. Looked up from germline, CDR1 is SGHDN and CDR2 is FVKESK. V gave up 1 base and J gave up 5 bases, with 8 bases separating them. CDR3 in amino acids: CASSQVRVETQYF. CDR3 nucleotides: TGTGCCAGCAGCCAAGTCAGGGTGGAGACCCAGTACTTC. Full variable domain (outside the CDR3, taken from reference TRBV14 and TRBJ2-5): EAGVTQFPSHSVIEKGQTVTLRCDPISGHDNLYWYRRVMGKEIKFLLHFVKESKQDESGMPNNRFLAERTGGTYSTLKVQPAELEDSGVYFCASSQVRVETQYFGPGTRLLVL.

As to this clonotype: A read error may be the cause here, since a much bigger clone is one base away. The chain couples TRBV5-1 to TRBJ1-6, with D hard to call. V lost 2 bases, J lost 8 bases, and 14 bases lay in between. The germline gives CDR1 SGHRS, CDR2 YFSETQ. This CDR3 region has 15 residues. The CDR3 DNA follows: TGCGCCAGCAGCTTTACCCTGGGGAGGGATTCACCCCTCCACTTT. It encodes CASSFTLGRDSPLHF.

This clonotype was seen at least ten times. The J gene is TRBJ1-2, the V gene TRBV4-3, with 7 positions matching TRBD1. The V gene's germline CDR1 is LGHNA and CDR2 YSLEER. With 0 bases clipped from V and 8 bases from J, the junction kept 9 bases outside the gene matches. The CDR3 is made up of 15 amino acids. The chain's CDR3 is CASSQDETGRRGYTF. In nucleotides, the CDR3 is TGCGCCAGCAGCCAAGACGAGACAGGGCGCCGCGGCTACACCTTC.

V and J are TRBV5-6 and TRBJ2-3, with TRBD2 as a possible D gene (6 bases). The V end was cut by 3 bases, the J end by 8 bases, with 16 bases between. The CDR3 spans 14 residues. CDR1 is SGHDT, CDR2 YYEEEE, per germline. The CDR3 protein is CASSSPSFGSTQYF. For the CDR3, the DNA is TGTGCCAGCAGCTCTCCATCCTTCGGGAGTACGCAGTATTTT.

The chain is built from TRBV19 and TRBJ1-2; D is possibly TRBD1 (5 bases). The V gene's germline CDR1 is LNHDA and CDR2 SQIVND (reference sequence). The CDR3 runs 15 residues. V was cut by 5 bases and J by 0 bases, with 13 bases left in between. The CDR3 DNA sequence: TGTGCCAGTAGTGACCCAGGGAGCTCTAACTATGGCTACACCTTC. The encoded protein is CASSDPGSSNYGYTF.

This clonotype occurred a few times. The gene calls are TRBV6-1 and TRBJ1-5; TRBD1 matches 7 bases. Looked up from germline, CDR1 is MNHNS and CDR2 is SASEGT. This CDR3 spans 15 amino acids. V lost 8 bases, J lost 0 bases, and 7 bases stayed unmatched. This CDR3 is CASGTALLSNQPQHF. The CDR3 DNA reads TGTGCCAGCGGGACAGCCCTCCTTAGCAATCAGCCCCAGCATTTT.

About this clonotype: A far larger clone is just one base off, so this is likely a read error. The chain combines TRBV9 with TRBJ2-7; the D is unclear. The CDR3 covers 13 residues. The germline V gene encodes CDR1 SGDLS and CDR2 YYNGEE. CDR3 coding DNA: TGTCCCAGCAGCTCCCGAGACTCCTACGAGCAGTACTTC. Translated: CPSSSRDSYEQYF. Full variable domain (remainder filled in from reference TRBV9 and TRBJ2-7): DSGVTQTPKHLITATGQRVTLRCSPRSGDLSVYWYQQSLDQGLQFLIQYYNGEERAKGNILERFSAQQFPDLHSELNLSSLELGDSALYFCPSSSRDSYEQYFGPGTRLTVT.

CDR3 coding DNA: TGTGCCAGCAGCTTCCCCGTGGGCAGGGTAGTTGACAATGAGCAGTTCTTC. It translates to CASSFPVGRVVDNEQFF. The rearrangement links TRBV5-8 to TRBJ2-7, with TRBD1 as a possible D gene (5 bases). The DNA end lines up better with TRBJ2-1; the J call may be wrong. Looked up from germline, CDR1 is SGHTS and CDR2 is YDEGEE. The CDR3 runs 17 residues.

The genes are TRBV24-1 and TRBJ2-1; no firm D call. Trimming took off 9 bases at V and 4 bases at J, with 12 bases between the two ends. The CDR3 extends over 13 amino acids. Germline CDR1 reads KGHDR; CDR2 reads SFDVKD. The CDR3 sequence is CATRNDGYNEQFF. As DNA, the CDR3 is TGTGCCACCCGCAACGACGGATACAATGAGCAGTTCTTC.

The chain has TRBV15 and TRBJ2-5, with 9 positions matching TRBD1. The CDR3 is 15 residues long. Germline V lookup: CDR1 LNHNV, CDR2 YYDKDF (reference sequence). The ends lost 0 bases at V and 9 bases at J; junction bases unmatched: 8. In nucleotides, the CDR3 is TGTGCCACCAGCAGAGAGGGGACAGGGCTTCAGCCCCAGTACTTC. Its translation is CATSREGTGLQPQYF.